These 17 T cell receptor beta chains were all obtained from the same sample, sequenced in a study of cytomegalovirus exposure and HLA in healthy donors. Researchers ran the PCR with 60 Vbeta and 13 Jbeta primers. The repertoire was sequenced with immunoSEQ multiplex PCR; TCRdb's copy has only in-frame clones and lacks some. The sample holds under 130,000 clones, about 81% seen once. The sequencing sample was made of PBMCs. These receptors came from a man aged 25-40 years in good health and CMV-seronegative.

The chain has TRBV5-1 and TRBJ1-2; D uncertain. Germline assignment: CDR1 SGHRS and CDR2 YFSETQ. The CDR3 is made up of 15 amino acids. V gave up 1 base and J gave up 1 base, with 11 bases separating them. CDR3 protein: CASSLLLEGNYGYTF. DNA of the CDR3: TGCGCCAGCAGCTTGTTACTGGAGGGTAACTATGGCTACACCTTC.

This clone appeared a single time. CDR3 residues: CASRRDNSNQPQHF. The DNA of the CDR3 is TGCGCCAGCAGAAGGGACAATAGCAATCAGCCCCAGCATTTT. The rearrangement joins TRBV4-1 to TRBJ1-5, with TRBD1 as a possible D gene (6 bases). Between the trimmed V and J ends, which lost 6 bases and 0 bases, there was a span of 9 bases. Germline V gives CDR1 MGHRA, CDR2 YSYEKL. The CDR3 spans 14 residues.

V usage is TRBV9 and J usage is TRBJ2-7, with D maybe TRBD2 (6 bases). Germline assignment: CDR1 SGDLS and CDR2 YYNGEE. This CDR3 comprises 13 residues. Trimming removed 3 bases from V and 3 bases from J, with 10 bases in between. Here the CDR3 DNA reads TGTGCCAGCAGCGCATCCGGGGGCTACGAGCAGTACTTC. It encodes CASSASGGYEQYF. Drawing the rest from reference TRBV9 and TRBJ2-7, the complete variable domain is DSGVTQTPKHLITATGQRVTLRCSPRSGDLSVYWYQQSLDQGLQFLIQYYNGEERAKGNILERFSAQQFPDLHSELNLSSLELGDSALYFCASSASGGYEQYFGPGTRLTVT.

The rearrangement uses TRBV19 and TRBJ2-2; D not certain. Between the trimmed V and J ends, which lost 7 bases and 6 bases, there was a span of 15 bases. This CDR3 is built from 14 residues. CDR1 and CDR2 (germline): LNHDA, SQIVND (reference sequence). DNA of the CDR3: TGTGCCAGTATTCGCGGCTGGCGGCCCGGGGAGCTGTTTTTT. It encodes CASIRGWRPGELFF.

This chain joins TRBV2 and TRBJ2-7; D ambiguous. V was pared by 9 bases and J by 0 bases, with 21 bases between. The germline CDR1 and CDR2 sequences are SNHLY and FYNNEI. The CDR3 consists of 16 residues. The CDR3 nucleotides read TGTGCCAGTTCACCAACGCGGATAAGGAGCTCCTACGAGCAGTACTTC. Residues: CASSPTRIRSSYEQYF.

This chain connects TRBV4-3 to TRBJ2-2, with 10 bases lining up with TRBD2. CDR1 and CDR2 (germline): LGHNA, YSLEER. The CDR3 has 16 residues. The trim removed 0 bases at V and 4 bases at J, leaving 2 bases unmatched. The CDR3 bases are TGCGCCAGCAGCCAAGAAGCGGGGGGGACCACCGGGGAGCTGTTTTTT. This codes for CASSQEAGGTTGELFF.

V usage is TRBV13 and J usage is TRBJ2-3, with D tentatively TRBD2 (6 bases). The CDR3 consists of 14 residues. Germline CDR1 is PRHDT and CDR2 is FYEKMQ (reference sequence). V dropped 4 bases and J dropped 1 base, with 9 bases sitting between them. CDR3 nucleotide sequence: TGTGCCAGCAGCTCGGGGACTGGCACAGATACGCAGTATTTT. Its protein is CASSSGTGTDTQYF. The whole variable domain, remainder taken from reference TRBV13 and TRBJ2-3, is AAGVIQSPRHLIKEKRETATLKCYPIPRHDTVYWYQQGPGQDPQFLISFYEKMQSDKGSIPDRFSAQQFSDYHSELNMSSLELGDSALYFCASSSGTGTDTQYFGPGTRLTVL.

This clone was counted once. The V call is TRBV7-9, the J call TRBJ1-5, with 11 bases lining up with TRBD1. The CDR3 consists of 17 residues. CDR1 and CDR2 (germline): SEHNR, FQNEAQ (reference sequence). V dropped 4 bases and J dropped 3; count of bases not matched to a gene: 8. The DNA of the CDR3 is TGTGCCAGCAGCTCCGAGGCGGGACAGGGGGTCAATCAGCCCCAGCATTTT. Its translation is CASSSEAGQGVNQPQHF.

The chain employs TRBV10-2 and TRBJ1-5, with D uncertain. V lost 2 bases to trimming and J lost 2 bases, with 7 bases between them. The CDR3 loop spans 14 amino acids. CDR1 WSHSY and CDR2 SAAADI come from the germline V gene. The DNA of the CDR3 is TGCGCCAGCAGTGAGCCCCTAGGCAATCAGCCCCAGCATTTT. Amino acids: CASSEPLGNQPQHF.

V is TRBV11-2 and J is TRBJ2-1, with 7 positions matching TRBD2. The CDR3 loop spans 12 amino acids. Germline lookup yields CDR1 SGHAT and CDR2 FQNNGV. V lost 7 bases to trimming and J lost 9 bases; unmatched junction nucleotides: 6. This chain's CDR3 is CASTAAGVEQFF. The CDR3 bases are TGTGCCAGCACCGCGGCGGGGGTTGAGCAGTTCTTC.

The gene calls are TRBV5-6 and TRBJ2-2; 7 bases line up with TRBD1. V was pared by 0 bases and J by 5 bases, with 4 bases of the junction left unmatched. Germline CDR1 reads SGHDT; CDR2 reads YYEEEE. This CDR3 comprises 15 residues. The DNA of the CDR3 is TGTGCCAGCAGCTTGGGGGGACAGCTGACCGGGGAGCTGTTTTTT. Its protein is CASSLGGQLTGELFF.

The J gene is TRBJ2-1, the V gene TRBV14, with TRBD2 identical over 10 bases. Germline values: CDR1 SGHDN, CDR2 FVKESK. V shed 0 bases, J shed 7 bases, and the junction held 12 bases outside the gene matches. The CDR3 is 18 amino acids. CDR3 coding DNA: TGTGCCAGCAGCCAAGATCAGGCTAGCGGGAGAGCTTTGAATGAGCAGTTCTTC. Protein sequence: CASSQDQASGRALNEQFF. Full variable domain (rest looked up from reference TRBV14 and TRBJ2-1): EAGVTQFPSHSVIEKGQTVTLRCDPISGHDNLYWYRRVMGKEIKFLLHFVKESKQDESGMPNNRFLAERTGGTYSTLKVQPAELEDSGVYFCASSQDQASGRALNEQFFGPGTRLTVL.

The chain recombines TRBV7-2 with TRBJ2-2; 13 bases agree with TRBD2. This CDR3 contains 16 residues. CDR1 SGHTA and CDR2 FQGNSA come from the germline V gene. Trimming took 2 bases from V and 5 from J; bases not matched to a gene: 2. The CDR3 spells CASSLRLAGGTGELFF. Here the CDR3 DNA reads TGTGCCAGCAGCTTAAGACTAGCGGGGGGAACCGGGGAGCTGTTTTTT.

In DNA form, the CDR3 reads TGTGCCAGTAGTATAGTGGCCAGGGGAACTGAAGCTTTCTTT. Amino acids: CASSIVARGTEAFF. This chain joins TRBV19 and TRBJ1-1, with D possibly TRBD1 on 6 matching bases. Trimming stripped 1 base from V and 5 bases from J, with 11 bases between. CDR1 is LNHDA and CDR2 is SQIVND in the germline V gene (reference sequence). The CDR3 runs 14 residues.

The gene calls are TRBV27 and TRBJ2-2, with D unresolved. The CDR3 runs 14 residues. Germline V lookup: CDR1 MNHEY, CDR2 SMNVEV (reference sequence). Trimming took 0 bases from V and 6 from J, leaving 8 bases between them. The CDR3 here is CASSLSFRSGELFF. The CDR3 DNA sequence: TGTGCCAGCAGTTTATCTTTCCGGTCCGGGGAGCTGTTTTTT.

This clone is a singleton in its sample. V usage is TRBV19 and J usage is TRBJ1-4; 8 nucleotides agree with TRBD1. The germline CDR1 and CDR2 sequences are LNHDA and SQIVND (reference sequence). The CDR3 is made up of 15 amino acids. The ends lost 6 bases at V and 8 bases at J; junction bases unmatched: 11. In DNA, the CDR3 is TGTGCCAGTAGCCTTACGGACAGGGTGGAGGAAAAACTGTTTTTT. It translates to CASSLTDRVEEKLFF.

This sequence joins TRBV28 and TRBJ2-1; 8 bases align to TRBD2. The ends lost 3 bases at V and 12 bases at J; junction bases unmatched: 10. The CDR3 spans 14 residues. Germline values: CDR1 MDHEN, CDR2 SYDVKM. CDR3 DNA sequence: TGTGCCAGCAGTTTGAGTGGAGGAGGGACTAGGCAGTTCTTC. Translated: CASSLSGGGTRQFF. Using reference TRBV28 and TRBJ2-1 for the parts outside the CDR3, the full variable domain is DVKVTQSSRYLVKRTGEKVFLECVQDMDHENMFWYRQDPGLGLRLIYFSYDVKMKEKGDIPEGYSVSREKKERFSLILESASTNQTSMYLCASSLSGGGTRQFFGPGTRLTVL.